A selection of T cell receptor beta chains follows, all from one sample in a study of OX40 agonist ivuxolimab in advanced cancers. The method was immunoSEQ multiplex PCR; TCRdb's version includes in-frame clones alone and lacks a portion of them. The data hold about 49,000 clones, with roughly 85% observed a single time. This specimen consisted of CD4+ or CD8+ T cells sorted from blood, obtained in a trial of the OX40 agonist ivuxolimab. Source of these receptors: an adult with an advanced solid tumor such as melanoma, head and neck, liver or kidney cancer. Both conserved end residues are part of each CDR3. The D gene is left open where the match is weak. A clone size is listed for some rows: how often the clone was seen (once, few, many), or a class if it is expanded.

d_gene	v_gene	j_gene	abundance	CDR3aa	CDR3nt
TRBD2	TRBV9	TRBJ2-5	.	CASSVGPSLAGDEETQYF	TGTGCCAGCAGCGTAGGCCCCTCCCTAGCGGGAGATGAAGAGACCCAGTACTTC
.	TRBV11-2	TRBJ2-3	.	CASAQGDTQYF	TGTGCCAGCGCGCAGGGAGATACGCAGTATTTT
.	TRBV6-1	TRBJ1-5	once	CASSEEGVGNQPQHF	TGTGCCAGCAGTGAAGAAGGGGTAGGGAATCAGCCCCAGCATTTT
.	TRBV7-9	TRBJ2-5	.	CASSLGLSRDGFFQETQYF	TGTGCCAGCAGCTTAGGGCTTAGCCGGGACGGATTTTTCCAAGAGACCCAGTACTTC
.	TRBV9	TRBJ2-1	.	CASSVDFYNEQFF	TGTGCCAGCAGCGTCGACTTTTACAATGAGCAGTTCTTC
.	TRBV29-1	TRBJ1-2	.	CSVEYYGYTF	TGCAGCGTTGAATACTATGGCTACACCTTC
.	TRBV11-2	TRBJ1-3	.	CASRPAGRGNTIYF	TGTGCCAGCAGACCCGCAGGGAGGGGAAACACCATATATTTT
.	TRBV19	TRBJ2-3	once	CASSDETSTPDTQYF	TGTGCCAGTAGTGATGAGACTAGTACACCAGATACGCAGTATTTT
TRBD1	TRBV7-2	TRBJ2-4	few	CASSSMDRGGNIQYF	TGTGCCAGCAGCTCAATGGACAGGGGAGGAAACATTCAGTACTTC
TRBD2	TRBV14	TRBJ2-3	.	CASSTRTSGSTDTQYF	TGTGCCAGCAGCACCCGGACTAGCGGTAGCACAGATACGCAGTATTTT
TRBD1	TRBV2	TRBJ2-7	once	CASSAGTGGIDEQYF	TGTGCCAGCAGCGCCGGGACAGGGGGGATCGACGAGCAGTACTTC
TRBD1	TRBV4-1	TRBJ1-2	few	CASSPGQGVYGYTF	TGCGCCAGCAGCCCAGGACAGGGAGTCTATGGCTACACCTTC
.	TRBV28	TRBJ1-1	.	CASSPSTRRTEAFF	TGTGCCAGCAGTCCCTCGACCAGGAGGACTGAAGCTTTCTTT
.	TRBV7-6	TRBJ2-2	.	CASSLNVWGDTGELFF	TGTGCCAGCAGCTTAAATGTCTGGGGGGACACCGGGGAGCTGTTTTTT
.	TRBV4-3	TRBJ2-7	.	CASSGIRTDEQYF	TGCGCCAGCAGCGGCATCAGAACCGACGAGCAGTACTTC
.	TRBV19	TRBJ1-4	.	CASRGPQSGKLFF	TGTGCCAGTAGAGGCCCCCAGTCCGGAAAACTGTTTTTT
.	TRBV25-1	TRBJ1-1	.	CASSEWGTEAFF	TGTGCCAGCAGTGAGTGGGGCACTGAAGCTTTCTTT
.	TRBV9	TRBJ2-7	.	CASSVGGGLNLAEQYF	TGTGCCAGCAGCGTAGGAGGGGGTTTAAATTTGGCCGAGCAGTACTTC
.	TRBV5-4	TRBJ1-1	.	CASKMFGRTNTEAFF	TGTGCCAGCAAGATGTTTGGCAGGACGAACACTGAAGCTTTCTTT
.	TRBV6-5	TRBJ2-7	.	CASSSQGYEQYF	TGTGCCAGCAGTTCGCAAGGCTACGAGCAGTACTTC
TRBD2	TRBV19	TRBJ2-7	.	CASRAGTTYEQYF	TGTGCCAGTAGAGCGGGAACGACCTACGAGCAGTACTTC
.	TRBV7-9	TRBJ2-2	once	CASRPSPWESRTGELFF	TGTGCCAGCCGACCCTCTCCGTGGGAGTCGAGAACCGGGGAGCTGTTTTTT
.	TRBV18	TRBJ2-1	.	CASSRTGRDNEQFF	TGTGCCAGCTCACGCACGGGACGGGACAATGAGCAGTTCTTC
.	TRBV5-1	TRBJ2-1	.	CASSRDLNNEQFF	TGCGCCAGCAGCCGGGACCTCAACAATGAGCAGTTCTTC
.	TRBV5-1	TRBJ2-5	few	CASSWGVQETQYF	TGCGCCAGCAGCTGGGGCGTTCAAGAGACCCAGTACTTC
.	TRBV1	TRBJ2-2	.	CTSSQEAGGPNTGELFF	TGCACCAGCAGCCAAGAGGCGGGAGGGCCGAACACCGGGGAGCTGTTTTTT
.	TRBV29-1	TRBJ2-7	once	CSVAVLQGPYEQYF	TGCAGCGTCGCTGTTCTACAGGGACCATACGAGCAGTACTTC
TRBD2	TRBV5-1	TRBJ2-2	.	CASSLATSGRSGELFF	TGCGCCAGCAGCTTGGCTACTAGCGGGAGGTCCGGGGAGCTGTTTTTT
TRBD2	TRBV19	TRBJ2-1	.	CASSRTSGEQFF	TGTGCCAGTTCTAGGACTAGCGGAGAGCAGTTCTTC
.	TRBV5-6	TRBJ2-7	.	CASSLGGEQYF	TGTGCCAGCAGCTTGGGAGGGGAGCAGTACTTC
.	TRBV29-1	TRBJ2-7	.	CSVRSDLATYEQYF	TGCAGCGTTCGCAGTGACCTTGCGACGTACGAGCAGTACTTC
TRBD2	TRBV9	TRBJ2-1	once	CASSVSGTSYNEQFF	TGTGCCAGCAGCGTAAGCGGGACCTCCTACAATGAGCAGTTCTTC
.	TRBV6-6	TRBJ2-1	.	CASSSSKGDEQFF	TGTGCCAGCAGTTCCTCCAAAGGGGATGAGCAGTTCTTC
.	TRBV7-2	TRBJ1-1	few	CASSLVFGGVTEAFF	TGTGCCAGCAGCTTAGTTTTTGGGGGGGTCACTGAAGCTTTCTTT
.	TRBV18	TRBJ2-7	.	CASSPKQGLSYEQYF	TGTGCCAGCTCACCAAAACAAGGCCTCTCCTACGAGCAGTACTTC
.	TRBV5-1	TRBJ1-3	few	CASSLGGLDSGNTIYF	TGCGCCAGCAGCTTGGGAGGCTTAGACTCTGGAAACACCATATATTTT
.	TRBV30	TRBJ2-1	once	CAWSVSFDGGYNEQFF	TGTGCCTGGAGTGTAAGTTTTGACGGCGGGTACAATGAGCAGTTCTTC
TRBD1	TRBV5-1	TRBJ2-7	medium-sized	CASSKGQGDEQYF	TGCGCCAGCAGCAAGGGACAGGGAGACGAGCAGTACTTC
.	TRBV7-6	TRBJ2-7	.	CASSLTSHEQYF	TGTGCCAGCAGCTTAACTTCCCACGAGCAGTACTTC
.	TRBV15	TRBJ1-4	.	CATSRGGLSLELFF	TGTGCCACCAGCAGAGGGGGGCTTTCCCTCGAACTGTTTTTT